This T cell receptor (beta chain) was sequenced for a study of blood T cell repertoires in COVID-19. As for the study in general: The United States, Italy and Spain supplied acute and convalescent COVID-19 samples.

Method: immunoSEQ multiplex PCR; TCRdb's copy keeps in-frame clones and lacks some. Here the sample spans around 260,000 clones, around 90% being singletons. V shed 6 bases and J shed 5 bases, with 11 bases lying between them. The CDR3 is made up of 13 amino acids. The germline V gene encodes CDR1 ENHRY and CDR2 SYGVKD. Source material: peripheral blood. The chain joins TRBV10-3 to TRBJ2-1; perhaps TRBD1 as D (6 bases). This receptor was taken from a woman in her thirties or forties who had recovered from COVID-19. CDR3 protein: CAIRPTGDNEQFF. The DNA of the CDR3 is TGTGCCATCAGACCGACAGGAGACAATGAGCAGTTCTTC.